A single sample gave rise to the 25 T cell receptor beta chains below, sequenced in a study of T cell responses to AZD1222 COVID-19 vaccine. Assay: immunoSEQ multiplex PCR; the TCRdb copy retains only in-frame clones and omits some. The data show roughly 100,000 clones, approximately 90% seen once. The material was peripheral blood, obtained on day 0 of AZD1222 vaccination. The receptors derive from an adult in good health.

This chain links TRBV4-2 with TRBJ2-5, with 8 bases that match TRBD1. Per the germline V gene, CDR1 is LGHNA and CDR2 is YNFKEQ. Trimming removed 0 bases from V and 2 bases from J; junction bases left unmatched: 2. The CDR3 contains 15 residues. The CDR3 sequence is CASSQEGDRQETQYF. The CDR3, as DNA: TGTGCCAGCAGCCAAGAGGGGGACAGGCAAGAGACCCAGTACTTC.

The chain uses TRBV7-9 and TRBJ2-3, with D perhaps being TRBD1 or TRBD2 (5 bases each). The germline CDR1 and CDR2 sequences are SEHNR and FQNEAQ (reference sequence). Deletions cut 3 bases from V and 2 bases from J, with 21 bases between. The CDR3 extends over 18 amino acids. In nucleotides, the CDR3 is TGTGCCAGCAGCTTTTCGGCTAGAGGGACGAGACCCACAGATACGCAGTATTTT. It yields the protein CASSFSARGTRPTDTQYF.

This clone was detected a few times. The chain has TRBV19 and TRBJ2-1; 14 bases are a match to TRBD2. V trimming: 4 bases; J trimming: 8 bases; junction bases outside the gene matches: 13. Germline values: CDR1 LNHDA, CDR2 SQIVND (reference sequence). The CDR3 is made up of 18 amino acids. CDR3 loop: CASSTGVSGTSGSDEQFF. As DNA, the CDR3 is TGTGCCAGTAGTACGGGGGTCTCCGGGACTAGCGGGAGTGATGAGCAGTTCTTC.

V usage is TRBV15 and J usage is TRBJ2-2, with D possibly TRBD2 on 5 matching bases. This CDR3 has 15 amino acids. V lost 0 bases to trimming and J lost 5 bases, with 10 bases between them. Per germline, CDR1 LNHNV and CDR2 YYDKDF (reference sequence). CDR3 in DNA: TGTGCCACCAGCAGAGAGGGGAGTTTGACCGGGGAGCTGTTTTTT. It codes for CATSREGSLTGELFF.

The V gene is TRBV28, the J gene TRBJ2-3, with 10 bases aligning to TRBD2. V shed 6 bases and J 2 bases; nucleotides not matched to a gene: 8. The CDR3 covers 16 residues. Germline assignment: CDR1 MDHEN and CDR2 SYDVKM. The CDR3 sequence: CASSQSGRANTDTQYF. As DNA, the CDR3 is TGTGCCAGCAGCCAAAGCGGGAGGGCCAACACAGATACGCAGTATTTT.

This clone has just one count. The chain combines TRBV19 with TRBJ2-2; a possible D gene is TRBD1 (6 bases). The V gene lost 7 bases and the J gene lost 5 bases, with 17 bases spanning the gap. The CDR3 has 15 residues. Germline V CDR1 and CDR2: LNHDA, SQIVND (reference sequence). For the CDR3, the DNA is TGTGCCAGTATATCAGGGGCTCAGGGGACCGGGGAGCTGTTTTTT. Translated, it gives CASISGAQGTGELFF.

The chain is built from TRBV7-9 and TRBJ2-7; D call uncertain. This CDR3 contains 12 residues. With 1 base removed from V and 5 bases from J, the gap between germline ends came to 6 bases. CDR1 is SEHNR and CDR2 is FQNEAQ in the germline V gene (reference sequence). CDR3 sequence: CASSLVVHEQYF. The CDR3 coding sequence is TGTGCCAGCAGCTTAGTAGTCCACGAGCAGTACTTC.

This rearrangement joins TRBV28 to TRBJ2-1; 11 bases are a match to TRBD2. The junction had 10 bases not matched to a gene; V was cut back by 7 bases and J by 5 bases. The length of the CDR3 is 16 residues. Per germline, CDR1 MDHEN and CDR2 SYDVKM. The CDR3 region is CASTDVKGLADNEQFF. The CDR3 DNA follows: TGTGCCAGCACTGACGTGAAGGGACTAGCGGACAATGAGCAGTTCTTC.

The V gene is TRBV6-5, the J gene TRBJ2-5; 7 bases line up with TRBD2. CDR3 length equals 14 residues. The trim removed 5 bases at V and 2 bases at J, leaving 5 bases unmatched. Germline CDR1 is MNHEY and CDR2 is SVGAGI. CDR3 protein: CASSPLGGQETQYF. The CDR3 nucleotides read TGTGCCAGCAGTCCCCTGGGGGGGCAAGAGACCCAGTACTTC.

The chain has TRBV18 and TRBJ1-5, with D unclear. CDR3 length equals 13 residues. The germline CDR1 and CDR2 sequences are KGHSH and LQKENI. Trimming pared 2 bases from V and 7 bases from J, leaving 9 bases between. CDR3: CASSPDPEQPQHF. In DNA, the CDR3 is TGTGCCAGCTCACCAGACCCAGAACAGCCCCAGCATTTT.

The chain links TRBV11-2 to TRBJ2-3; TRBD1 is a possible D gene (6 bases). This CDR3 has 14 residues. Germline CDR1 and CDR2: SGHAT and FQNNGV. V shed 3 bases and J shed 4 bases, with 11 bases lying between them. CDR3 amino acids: CASSLVQGSDTQYF. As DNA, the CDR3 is TGTGCCAGCAGCTTGGTACAGGGATCAGATACGCAGTATTTT.

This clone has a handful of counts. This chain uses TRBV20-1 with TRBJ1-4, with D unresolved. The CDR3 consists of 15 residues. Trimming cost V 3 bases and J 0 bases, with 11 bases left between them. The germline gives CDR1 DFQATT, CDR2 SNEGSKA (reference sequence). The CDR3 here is CSASMDSATNEKLFF. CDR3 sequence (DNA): TGCAGTGCTAGTATGGATTCCGCAACTAATGAAAAACTGTTTTTT.

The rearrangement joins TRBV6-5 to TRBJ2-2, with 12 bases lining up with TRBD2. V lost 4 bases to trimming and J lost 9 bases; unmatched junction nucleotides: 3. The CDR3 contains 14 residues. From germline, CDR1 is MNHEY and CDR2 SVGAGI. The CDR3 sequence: CASSSTSGSRELFF. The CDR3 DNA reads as TGTGCCAGCAGTTCGACTAGCGGGAGTAGGGAGCTGTTTTTT.

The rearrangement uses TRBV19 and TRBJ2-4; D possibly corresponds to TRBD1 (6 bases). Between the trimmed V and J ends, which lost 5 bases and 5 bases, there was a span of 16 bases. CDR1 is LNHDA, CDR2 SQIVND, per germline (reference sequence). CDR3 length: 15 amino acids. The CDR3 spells CASSSPGAAQNIQYF. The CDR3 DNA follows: TGTGCCAGTAGTTCCCCAGGGGCCGCCCAAAACATTCAGTACTTC.

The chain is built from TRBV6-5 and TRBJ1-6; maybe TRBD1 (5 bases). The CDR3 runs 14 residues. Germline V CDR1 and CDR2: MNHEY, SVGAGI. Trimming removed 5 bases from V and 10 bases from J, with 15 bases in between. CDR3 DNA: TGTGCCAGCAGTCCCCTGGGGGTCGAATCACCCCTCCACTTT. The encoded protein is CASSPLGVESPLHF.

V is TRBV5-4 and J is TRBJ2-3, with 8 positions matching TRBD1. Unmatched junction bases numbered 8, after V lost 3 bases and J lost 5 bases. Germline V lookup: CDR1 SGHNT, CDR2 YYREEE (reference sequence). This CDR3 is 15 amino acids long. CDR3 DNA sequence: TGTGCCAGCAGCTCCAGGGGGCAGAAGGTAGATACGCAGTATTTT. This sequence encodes CASSSRGQKVDTQYF.

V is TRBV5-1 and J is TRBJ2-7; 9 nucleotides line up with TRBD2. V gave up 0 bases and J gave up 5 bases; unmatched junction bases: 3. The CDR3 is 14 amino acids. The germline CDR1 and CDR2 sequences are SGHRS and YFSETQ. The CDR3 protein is CASSLVAGVNEQYF. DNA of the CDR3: TGCGCCAGCAGCTTGGTAGCGGGAGTGAACGAGCAGTACTTC.

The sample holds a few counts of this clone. CDR3 loop: CATDAGVRGNQPQHF. The CDR3 DNA reads as TGTGCCACCGATGCAGGGGTTCGGGGGAATCAGCCCCAGCATTTT. The chain links TRBV19 to TRBJ1-5; the D gene is possibly TRBD1 (6 bases). The CDR3 totals 15 residues. The V and J ends lost 10 bases and 4 bases respectively, with 20 bases between them. CDR1 is LNHDA and CDR2 is SQIVND in the germline V gene (reference sequence).

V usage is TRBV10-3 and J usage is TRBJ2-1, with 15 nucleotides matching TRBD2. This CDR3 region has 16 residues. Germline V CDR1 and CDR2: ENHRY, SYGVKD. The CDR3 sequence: CAIGTSGRLFYNEQFF. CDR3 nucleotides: TGTGCGATCGGGACTAGCGGGAGGTTATTCTACAATGAGCAGTTCTTC.

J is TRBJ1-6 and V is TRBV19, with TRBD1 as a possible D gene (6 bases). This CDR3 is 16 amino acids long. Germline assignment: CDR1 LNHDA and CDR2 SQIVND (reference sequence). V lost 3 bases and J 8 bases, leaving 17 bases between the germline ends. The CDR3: CASSMAVNRADSPLHF. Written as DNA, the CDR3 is TGTGCCAGTAGTATGGCGGTGAACAGGGCTGATTCACCCCTCCACTTT.

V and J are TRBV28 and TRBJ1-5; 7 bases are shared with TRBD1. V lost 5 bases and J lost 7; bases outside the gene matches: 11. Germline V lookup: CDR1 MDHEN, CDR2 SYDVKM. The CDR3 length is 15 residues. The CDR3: CASSGTGVDNQPQHF. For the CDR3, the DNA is TGTGCCAGCAGTGGAACAGGGGTGGACAACCAGCCCCAGCATTTT.

CDR3 DNA: TGCGCCAGCAGTCAGGGCAGCCCAAGGGGCTCCTACGAGCAGTACTTC. Its protein product is CASSQGSPRGSYEQYF. V gene TRBV23-1 combines with J gene TRBJ2-7, with D maybe TRBD1 (5 bases). TRBV23-1 has ORF status, its function being uncertain. This CDR3 is 16 amino acids long. Trimming cost V 3 bases and J 0 bases, with 15 bases left between them.

This CDR3 reads CASSQRTARSSYEQYF. CDR3 nucleotides: TGTGCCAGCAGCCAACGGACTGCAAGGAGCTCCTACGAGCAGTACTTC. This chain uses TRBV7-2 with TRBJ2-7, with a weak D call TRBD2 (5 bases). This CDR3 has 16 residues. V lost 5 bases to trimming and J lost 0 bases, with 17 bases between them. CDR1 is SGHTA and CDR2 is FQGNSA in the germline V gene.

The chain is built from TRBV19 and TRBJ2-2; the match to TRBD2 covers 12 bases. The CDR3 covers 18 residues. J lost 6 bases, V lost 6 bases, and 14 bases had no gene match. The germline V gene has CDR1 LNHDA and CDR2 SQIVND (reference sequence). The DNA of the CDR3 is TGTGCCAGTAGCCTACACCAAGGACTAGCGGGAAGGCCCGGGGAGCTGTTTTTT. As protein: CASSLHQGLAGRPGELFF.

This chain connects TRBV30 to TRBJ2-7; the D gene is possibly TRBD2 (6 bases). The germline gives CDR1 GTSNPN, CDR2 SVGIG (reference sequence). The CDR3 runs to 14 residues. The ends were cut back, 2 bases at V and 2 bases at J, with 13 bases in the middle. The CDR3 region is CAWSLGGKTYEQYF. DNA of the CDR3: TGTGCCTGGAGTTTGGGGGGTAAAACCTACGAGCAGTACTTC. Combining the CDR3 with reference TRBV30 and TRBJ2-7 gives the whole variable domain SQTIHQWPATLVQPVGSPLSLECTVEGTSNPNLYWYRQAAGRGLQLLFYSVGIGQISSEVPQNLSASRPQDRQFILSSKKLLLSDSGFYLCAWSLGGKTYEQYFGPGTRLTVT.